The TCR beta chain described here comes from a study of blood T cell repertoires in COVID-19 (dated by TCRdb to about 2020). The study in broad terms: The collaborator samples originated in the United States, Italy and Spain and spanned the acute and convalescent phases of COVID-19. The material from the prospective study consisted of cDNA or gDNA derived from T cells, B-cell-depleted T cells, or PBMCs. Deeply sampled blood TCRbeta repertoires from subjects exposed to, actively infected with, or recovered from COVID-19 were included in the dataset. The repertoires were released in a freely available public database intended as a resource for research on the immune response to SARS-CoV-2. The samples were drawn from two sources: the first 160 participants of the ongoing ImmuneRACE study, and 1,254 subjects contributed by 6 global collaborators. The sample metadata nearly always contained a de-identified subject ID, COVID-19 status, age in years and sex. Where available, HLA class I and class II types were taken from metadata supplied by the sample provider and were not determined by assay-based typing.

The CDR3 measures 15 amino acids from cysteine to phenylalanine. The DNA shown is the 45-base CDR3, in frame from base 1. Trimming leaves V shorter by 0 bases and J shorter by 3 bases, with the junction holding 2 bases beyond the gene matches. Looking up the germline V gene yields CDR1 KGHSH and CDR2 LQKENI. About this clone itself: Which antigen it targets is not known. One base away there is no much larger clone; base qualities are not given. This sample also contains other DNA sequences that code for the same CDR3.

The immunoSEQ Assay, a bias-controlled multiplex PCR, was used to amplify TCRbeta CDR3 regions from genomic DNA. The original methods were these. The number of nucleated cells in each sample was estimated by amplification of reference gene primers within the assay. To quantify the absolute abundance of each unique TCRbeta CDR3 rearrangement, sequence reads were collapsed and filtered. Productive Simpson clonality was computed per sample as the square root of Simpson's diversity index over productive rearrangements. As stored in TCRdb, this immuneACCESS dataset retains in-frame rearrangements with V and J assigned. A fraction of the clones does not appear; measured against another copy, unresolved V genes explain less than half of the discrepancy, and the remainder lacks a known reason. Clonal size and the V and J genes are those of that table, whereas D and trimming came from the DNA. The sample yields 300,000 to 400,000 clones; 80% to 90% were counted once. Together, the top ten hold nearly 6.5% of the sample.

In Seattle, one collaborating source enrolled patients while the infection was active and tracked those patients longitudinally over the course of disease. Whole blood was collected in K2EDTA tubes by collaborating institutions according to the institutions' own protocols. For TCRbeta analysis, collaborator samples were shipped as frozen whole blood, as isolated PBMCs, or as DNA extracted from either sample type. The study at large found these results: The quantity of clinical and demographic metadata differed by source and by participant and was supplied without curation.

The TCR comes from a woman aged 50 to 65 with COVID-19, enrolled during active disease. The sequencing sample was made of peripheral blood. This sequence uses TRBV18 and TRBJ2-5, and 9 junctional nucleotides match TRBD1. At the DNA level, the sequence is TGTGCCAGCTCACCACCGGGGACAGGGAAAGAGACCCAGTACTTC. Its translation is CASSPPGTGKETQYF.